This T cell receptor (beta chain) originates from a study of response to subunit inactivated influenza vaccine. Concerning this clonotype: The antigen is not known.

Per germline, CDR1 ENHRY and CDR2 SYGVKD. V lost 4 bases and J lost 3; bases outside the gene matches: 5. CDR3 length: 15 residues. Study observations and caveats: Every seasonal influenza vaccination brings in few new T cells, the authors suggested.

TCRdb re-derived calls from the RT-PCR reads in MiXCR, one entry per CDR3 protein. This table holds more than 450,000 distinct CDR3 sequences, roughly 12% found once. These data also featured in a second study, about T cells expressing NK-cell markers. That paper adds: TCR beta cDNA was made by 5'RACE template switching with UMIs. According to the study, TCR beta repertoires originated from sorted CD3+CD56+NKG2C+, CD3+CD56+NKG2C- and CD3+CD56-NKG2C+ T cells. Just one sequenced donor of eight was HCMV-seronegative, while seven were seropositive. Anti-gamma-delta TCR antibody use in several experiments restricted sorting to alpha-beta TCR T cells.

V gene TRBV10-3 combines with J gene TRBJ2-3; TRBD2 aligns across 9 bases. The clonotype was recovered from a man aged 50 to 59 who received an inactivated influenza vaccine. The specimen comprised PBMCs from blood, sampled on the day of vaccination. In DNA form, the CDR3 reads TGTGCCATCAGTGCCGCTAGCGGGATTACAGATACGCAGTATTTT. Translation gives CAISAASGITDTQYF.